This is a list of T cell receptor beta chains from one sample in a study of shared clonotypes between healthy human individuals. Profiling relied on immunoSEQ multiplex PCR, and the TCRdb table lists in-frame clones only, not all of them. Of under 1,100,000 clones in the sample, about 76% were seen once. Sequencing was carried out using memory CD4+ T cells sorted from blood. These receptors were collected from a man between 18 and 29 years old in good health. The CDR3 runs from the conserved cysteine through the conserved F or W. The D gene is left open where the match is weak. The size field is filled for only some rows; it gives once, few, many or a size class.

J: TRBJ2-5; D: NA; V: TRBV10-3; size: NA; CDR3: CAISPAQETQYF; DNA: TGTGCCATCAGCCCTGCACAAGAGACCCAGTACTTC
J: TRBJ2-1; D: NA; V: TRBV19; size: NA; CDR3: CASTPNGYNEQFF; DNA: TGTGCCAGTACCCCAAACGGTTACAATGAGCAGTTCTTC
J: TRBJ2-7; D: NA; V: TRBV5-1; size: NA; CDR3: CASSLAPMVSSYEQYF; DNA: TGCGCCAGCAGCTTGGCCCCGATGGTCAGCTCCTACGAGCAGTACTTC
J: TRBJ2-5; D: NA; V: TRBV7-9; size: once; CDR3: CASSSEGDRKTQYF; DNA: TGTGCCAGCAGCTCCGAGGGGGATCGGAAGACCCAGTACTTC
J: TRBJ2-1; D: NA; V: TRBV5-1; size: NA; CDR3: CASSLGEPPIWIF; DNA: TGCGCCAGCAGCTTGGGGGAGCCCCCTATTTGGATCTTC
J: TRBJ2-2; D: NA; V: TRBV9; size: NA; CDR3: CASSRYQDKTGELFF; DNA: TGTGCCAGCAGCCGATACCAAGACAAGACCGGGGAGCTGTTTTTT
J: TRBJ2-1; D: NA; V: TRBV11-3; size: NA; CDR3: CASSLEEDNEQFF; DNA: TGTGCCAGCAGCTTAGAAGAGGACAATGAGCAGTTCTTC
J: TRBJ1-3; D: NA; V: TRBV29-1; size: NA; CDR3: CSAAWQGTSGNTIYF; DNA: TGCAGCGCCGCATGGCAGGGTACCTCTGGAAACACCATATATTTT
J: TRBJ2-1; D: NA; V: TRBV2; size: NA; CDR3: CASSARNEQFF; DNA: TGTGCCAGCAGTGCGAGGAATGAGCAGTTCTTC
J: TRBJ2-3; D: NA; V: TRBV9; size: few; CDR3: CASSPQRLPGAADTQYF; DNA: TGTGCCAGCAGCCCTCAGAGACTCCCGGGAGCGGCAGATACGCAGTATTTT